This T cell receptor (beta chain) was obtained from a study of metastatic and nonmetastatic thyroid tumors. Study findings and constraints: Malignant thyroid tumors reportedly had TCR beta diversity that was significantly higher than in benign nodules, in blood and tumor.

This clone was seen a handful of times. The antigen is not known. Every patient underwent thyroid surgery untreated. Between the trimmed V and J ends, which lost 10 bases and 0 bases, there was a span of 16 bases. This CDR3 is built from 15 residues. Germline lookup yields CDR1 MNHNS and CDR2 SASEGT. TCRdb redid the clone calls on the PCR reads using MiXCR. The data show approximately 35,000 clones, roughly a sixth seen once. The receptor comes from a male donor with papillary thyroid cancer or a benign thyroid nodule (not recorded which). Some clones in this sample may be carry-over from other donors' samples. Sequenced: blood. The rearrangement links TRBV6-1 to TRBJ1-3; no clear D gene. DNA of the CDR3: TGTGCCATCATAACCCGGAAGAGCTCTGGAAACACCATATATTTT. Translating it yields CAIITRKSSGNTIYF.